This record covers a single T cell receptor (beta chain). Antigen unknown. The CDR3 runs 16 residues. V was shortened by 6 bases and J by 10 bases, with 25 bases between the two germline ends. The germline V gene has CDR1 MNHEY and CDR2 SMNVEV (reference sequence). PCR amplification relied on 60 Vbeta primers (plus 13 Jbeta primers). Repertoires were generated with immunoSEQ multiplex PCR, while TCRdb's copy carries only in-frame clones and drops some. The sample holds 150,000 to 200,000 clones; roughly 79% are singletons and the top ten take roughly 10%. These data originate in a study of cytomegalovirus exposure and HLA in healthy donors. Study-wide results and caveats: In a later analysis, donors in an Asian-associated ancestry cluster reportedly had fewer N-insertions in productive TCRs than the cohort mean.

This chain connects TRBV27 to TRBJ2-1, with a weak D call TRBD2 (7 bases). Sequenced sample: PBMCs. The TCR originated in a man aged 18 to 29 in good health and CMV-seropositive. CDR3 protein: CASSLPTSGGAGEQFF. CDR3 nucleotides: TGTGCCAGCAGCCTGCCGACTAGTGGGGGGGCCGGGGAGCAGTTCTTC.